Listed below are T cell receptor beta chains from one sample, sequenced in a study of control samples from healthy donors and cancer patients. Profiling relied on immunoSEQ multiplex PCR, and the TCRdb table lists in-frame clones only, not all of them. The sample records fewer than 200,000 clones, over 85% being singletons. The specimen sequenced was blood. All receptors come from a man under 40 in good health. The CDR3 runs from the conserved cysteine through the conserved F or W. A D gene is named only where the DNA matches it firmly. Clone size is stated in some rows and not others, as once, few, many or a class when expanded.

V	D	size	J	DNA	CDR3
TRBV19	TRBD1	NA	TRBJ1-2	TGTGCCAGTAGTATCGGACAGGTCGATGGCTACACCTTC	CASSIGQVDGYTF
TRBV19	NA	NA	TRBJ2-7	TGTGCCTCCAGAGGCTCCTACGAGCAGTACTTC	CASRGSYEQYF
TRBV28	TRBD1	NA	TRBJ1-2	TGTGCCAGCAGTTTACCTGGGACAGGGGATGACTATGGCTACACCTTC	CASSLPGTGDDYGYTF
TRBV7-2	NA	NA	TRBJ2-5	TGTGCCAGCAGCTGGAGACACCTCCAAGAGACCCAGTACTTC	CASSWRHLQETQYF
TRBV30	NA	NA	TRBJ2-4	TGTGCCTGGGGGAGCAGGGAAGTATACATTCAGTACTTC	CAWGSREVYIQYF
TRBV6-5	NA	NA	TRBJ1-2	TGTGCCAGCAGTCAGGACAGCTTTACCTATGGCTACACCTTC	CASSQDSFTYGYTF
TRBV19	NA	NA	TRBJ2-3	TGTGCCAGTAGTCATGGGCCCGGGACCACAGATACGCAGTATTTT	CASSHGPGTTDTQYF
TRBV29-1	NA	NA	TRBJ1-2	TGCAGCGTTGAACCAGACAGAAACCCCGGCTACACCTTC	CSVEPDRNPGYTF
TRBV2	NA	NA	TRBJ2-5	TGTGCCAGCAGTCAAGAGACCCAGTACTTC	CASSQETQYF
TRBV6-5	TRBD2	NA	TRBJ2-7	TGTGCCAGCAAACAGCGGGAGGCCCTCTACGAGCAGTACTTC	CASKQREALYEQYF
TRBV30	NA	NA	TRBJ2-1	TGTGCCTGGAGTTTCGGGAACTACAATGAGCAGTTCTTC	CAWSFGNYNEQFF
TRBV4-3	NA	NA	TRBJ1-3	TGCGCCAGCAGCCAGGAACAGGGCTCTGGAAACACCATATATTTT	CASSQEQGSGNTIYF
TRBV12-3/TRBV12-4	NA	once	TRBJ2-7	TGTGCCAGCAGTTTTCGGGGGACCGAGCAGTACTTC	CASSFRGTEQYF
TRBV6-5	NA	NA	TRBJ2-3	TGTGCCAGCAGCCTCCTCGTAGGGGATACGCAGTATTTT	CASSLLVGDTQYF
TRBV5-6	TRBD2	NA	TRBJ2-6	TGTGCCAGCAGCTTGTCCCCTAGCGGGTCACTCTCTGGGGCCAACGTCCTGACTTTC	CASSLSPSGSLSGANVLTF
TRBV18	NA	NA	TRBJ2-7	TGTGCCAGCTCACAGGGGACGGCCTCCTACGAACAGTACTTC	CASSQGTASYEQYF
TRBV24-1	NA	NA	TRBJ1-1	TGTGCCACCAGGCACGTAAACACTGAAGCTTTCTTT	CATRHVNTEAFF
TRBV30	NA	NA	TRBJ1-5	TGTGCCTGGAGTGTATCCTCGCGGATGTATACTCAGCCCCAGCATTTT	CAWSVSSRMYTQPQHF
TRBV7-2	NA	NA	TRBJ1-1	TGTGCCAGCAAGCCCGGGCGATACTTGGGGCGGGCTTTCTTT	CASKPGRYLGRAFF
TRBV7-3	TRBD2	once	TRBJ2-1	TGTGCCAGCAGCTCACACGCCACTAGCGGGAGGAATGAGCAGTTCTTC	CASSSHATSGRNEQFF
TRBV6-1	NA	NA	TRBJ1-6	TGTGCCAGCAGTGTGGGTAATTCACCCCTCCACTTT	CASSVGNSPLHF
TRBV19	NA	NA	TRBJ2-5	TGTGCCAGTAGTATAGTGGAGGGTGGCTGGGAGACCCAGTACTTC	CASSIVEGGWETQYF
TRBV15	TRBD1	NA	TRBJ2-7	TGTGCCACCAGAGAGGCAATAGGGGGCAGGTACGAGCAGTACTTC	CATREAIGGRYEQYF
TRBV28	TRBD1	NA	TRBJ1-6	TGTGCCAGCAGCCCCAGTGACAGGGTCTATAATTCACCCCTCCACTTT	CASSPSDRVYNSPLHF
TRBV4-3	NA	NA	TRBJ1-1	TGCGCCAGCAGTCGCAGCAGCAACACTGAAGCTTTCTTT	CASSRSSNTEAFF
TRBV15	NA	NA	TRBJ2-3	TGTGCCACCAAACCCGCAGTTAGTAGCGGATATAGACGAGATACGCAGTATTTT	CATKPAVSSGYRRDTQYF
TRBV27	TRBD1	NA	TRBJ1-6	TGTGCCAGCAGGTCACAGGGGGGTAATTCACCCCTCCACTTT	CASRSQGGNSPLHF
TRBV7-8	NA	NA	TRBJ2-2	TGTGCCAGCAGCTTAGTCACGGTTGGAGGGAGAACCGGGGAGCTGTTTTTT	CASSLVTVGGRTGELFF
TRBV18	NA	NA	TRBJ2-7	TGTGCCAGCTCACCGTTGGGGATATCCTACGAGCAGTACTTC	CASSPLGISYEQYF
TRBV6-2/TRBV6-3	NA	NA	TRBJ2-7	TGTGCCAGCAGTTACTCCGACAGACTCCCCTCCTACGAGCAGTACTTC	CASSYSDRLPSYEQYF
TRBV28	NA	NA	TRBJ1-1	TGTGCCAGCAGTTCAGGGTCTATGTTTATGAACACTGAAGCTTTCTTT	CASSSGSMFMNTEAFF
TRBV28	NA	NA	TRBJ2-3	TGTGCCAGCTTTGAGCAGGGACCAGATACGCAGTATTTT	CASFEQGPDTQYF
TRBV18	NA	few	TRBJ1-5	TGTGCCAGCTCACCACCAGGGCGCAATCAGCCCCAGCATTTT	CASSPPGRNQPQHF
TRBV6-5	TRBD1	NA	TRBJ2-1	TGTGCCAGCAGTGACTCCGGGACAGGGTTGAGTGAGCAGTTCTTC	CASSDSGTGLSEQFF
TRBV4-3	TRBD2	NA	TRBJ2-5	TGCGCCAGCAGCCAAGATCCGGGGACTAGCGGGGGAGAGACCCAGTACTTC	CASSQDPGTSGGETQYF
TRBV7-2	TRBD1	NA	TRBJ1-2	TGTGCCAGCAGCGCGAGGACAGGGACCTATGGTTACACCTTC	CASSARTGTYGYTF
TRBV7-2	NA	NA	TRBJ2-2	TGTGCCAGCAGCCGCCACCTAGCGAACACCGGGGAGCTGTTTTTT	CASSRHLANTGELFF
TRBV28	TRBD1	NA	TRBJ2-7	TGTGCCAGCAACCAACAGGGGGCTTTGTCCTACGAGCAGTACTTC	CASNQQGALSYEQYF
TRBV6-5	TRBD1	NA	TRBJ1-2	TGTGCCAGCAGTTACGCCGACAGGGGTGGCTACACCTTC	CASSYADRGGYTF
TRBV10-3	NA	NA	TRBJ1-3	TGTGCCATCAGTGGGAACAGTGCTGGAAACACCATATATTTT	CAISGNSAGNTIYF
TRBV4-3	NA	NA	TRBJ1-4	TGCGCCAGCAGCCCCAGGGAAGTGTTTTTT	CASSPREVFF
TRBV24-1	NA	NA	TRBJ2-1	TGTGCCACCAGTGATCCGGGACAACCTTCGGATGAGCAGTTCTTC	CATSDPGQPSDEQFF
TRBV9	TRBD2	NA	TRBJ2-3	TGTGCCAGCAGCCCCGGGACTAGTGTGAACACAGATACGCAGTATTTT	CASSPGTSVNTDTQYF
TRBV10-3	TRBD2	NA	TRBJ2-2	TGTGCCATCAGGAGGACAGTTGGGACTAGCGGGAGCGACACCGGGGAGCTGTTTTTT	CAIRRTVGTSGSDTGELFF
TRBV7-2	TRBD1	NA	TRBJ1-1	TGTGCCAGCAGCTTCGCACAGGGGGCGAGGACTGAAGCTTTCTTT	CASSFAQGARTEAFF
TRBV7-8	NA	NA	TRBJ1-5	TGTGCCAGCAGCTTAGGGCGGAGCAATCAGCCCCAGCATTTT	CASSLGRSNQPQHF
TRBV7-9	TRBD1	NA	TRBJ1-4	TGTGCCAGCAGCCTTGGACAGGGCACTAATGAAAAACTGTTTTTT	CASSLGQGTNEKLFF
TRBV27	TRBD2	NA	TRBJ2-3	TGTGCCAGCAGTACAAGACTAGCGGGAGGGCGTGCGGGCACAGATACGCAGTATTTT	CASSTRLAGGRAGTDTQYF
TRBV3-1/TRBV3-2	NA	NA	TRBJ1-1	TGTGCCAGCAGCCAAGATAGGGCCAGCCAGCGGGAGAACACTGAAGCTTTCTTT	CASSQDRASQRENTEAFF
TRBV9	NA	once	TRBJ2-5	TGTGCCAGCAGCAGAGGAACTAGCCAAGAGACCCAGTACTTC	CASSRGTSQETQYF
TRBV5-4	NA	NA	TRBJ2-5	TGTGCCAGCGGCCCGGAATGGGCCCCACAGGGAAAAGAGACCCAGTACTTC	CASGPEWAPQGKETQYF
TRBV12-5	TRBD1	once	TRBJ2-3	TGTGCTAGTGGTTTCCCAGACAGGGGGCGAAACACAGATACGCAGTATTTT	CASGFPDRGRNTDTQYF
TRBV6-6	NA	NA	TRBJ1-5	TGTGCCAGCAGTTCCAATAGCAATCAGCCCCAGCATTTT	CASSSNSNQPQHF
TRBV7-7	TRBD2	NA	TRBJ2-5	TGTGCCAGCAGCGCCCCGGGACTAGCGGTGGAGACCCAGTACTTC	CASSAPGLAVETQYF
TRBV11-2	NA	NA	TRBJ1-1	TGTGCCAGCAGCTTTCGGGGGACAAACACTGAAGCTTTCTTT	CASSFRGTNTEAFF